This TCR beta chain was retrieved from a study of blood T cell repertoires in COVID-19. Study at large: T cells, B-cell-depleted T cells, or PBMCs provided the cDNA or gDNA that served as material.

Sequencing used immunoSEQ multiplex PCR; TCRdb keeps in-frame clones, though not all of them. The sample contains approximately 110,000 clones, roughly 80% of which appear only once. The CDR3 is 18 residues long. Looked up from germline, CDR1 is MNHEY and CDR2 is SVGEGT. J gave up 0 bases and V 5 bases, and 10 bases lay outside the gene matches. The gene calls are TRBV6-2 or TRBV6-3 and TRBJ2-7; 13 bases line up with TRBD2. What was sequenced was peripheral blood. The receptor comes from a woman in her 70s with acute or convalescent COVID-19. CDR3 in DNA: TGTGCCAGCAGTCCGGGACTAGCGGGGAGGTCGAGCTCCTACGAGCAGTACTTC. Translating it yields CASSPGLAGRSSSYEQYF.